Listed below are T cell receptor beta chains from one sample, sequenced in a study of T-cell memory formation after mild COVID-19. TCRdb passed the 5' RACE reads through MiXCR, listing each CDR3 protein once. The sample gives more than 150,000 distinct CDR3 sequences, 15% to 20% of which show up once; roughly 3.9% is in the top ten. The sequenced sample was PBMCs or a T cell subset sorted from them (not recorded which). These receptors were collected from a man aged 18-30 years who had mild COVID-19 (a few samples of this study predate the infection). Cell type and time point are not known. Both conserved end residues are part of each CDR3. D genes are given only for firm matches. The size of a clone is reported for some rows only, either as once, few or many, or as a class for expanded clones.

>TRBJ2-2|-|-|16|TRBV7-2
CASSLGAGPYTGELFF
TGTGCCAGCAGCTTAGGAGCAGGCCCCTACACCGGGGAGCTGTTTTTT
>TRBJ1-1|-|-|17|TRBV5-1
CASSLAFRVQGGTEAFF
TGCGCCAGCAGCTTGGCGTTTCGGGTCCAGGGCGGAACTGAAGCTTTCTTT
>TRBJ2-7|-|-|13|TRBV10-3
CAISVVRDYEQYF
TGTGCCATCAGTGTGGTCAGGGACTACGAGCAGTACTTC
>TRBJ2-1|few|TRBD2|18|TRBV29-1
CSVDKLAGGLGFYNEQFF
TGCAGCGTTGATAAACTAGCGGGGGGGCTCGGGTTCTACAATGAGCAGTTCTTC
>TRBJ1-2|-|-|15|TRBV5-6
CASSLGEEPNYGYTF
TGTGCCAGCAGCCTCGGGGAGGAACCAAACTATGGCTACACCTTC
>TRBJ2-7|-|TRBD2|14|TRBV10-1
CASSDAGDSYEQYF
TGCGCCAGCAGTGATGCGGGGGACTCCTACGAGCAGTACTTC
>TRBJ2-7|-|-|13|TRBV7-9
CASTGQGSYEQYF
TGTGCCAGCACCGGCCAGGGCTCCTACGAGCAGTACTTC
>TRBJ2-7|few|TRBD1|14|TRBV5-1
CASSSGQGRYEQYF
TGCGCCAGCAGCTCGGGACAGGGCAGGTACGAGCAGTACTTC
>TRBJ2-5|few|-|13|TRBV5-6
CASSLEVTQTQYF
TGTGCCAGCAGCTTGGAGGTCACGCAGACCCAGTACTTC
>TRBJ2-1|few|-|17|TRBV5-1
CASSPWGATGPIHEQFF
TGCGCCAGCAGCCCCTGGGGGGCGACAGGGCCCATCCATGAGCAGTTCTTC
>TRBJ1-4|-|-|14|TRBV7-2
CASSLGPVNEKLFF
TGTGCCAGCAGCTTAGGGCCAGTTAATGAAAAACTGTTTTTT
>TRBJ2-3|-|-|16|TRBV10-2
CASKTLTGPSTDTQYF
TGCGCCAGCAAAACCCTGACAGGCCCAAGCACAGATACGCAGTATTTT
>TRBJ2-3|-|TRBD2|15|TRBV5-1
CASRPRDYYTDTQYF
TGCGCCAGCAGGCCGAGGGACTACTACACAGATACGCAGTATTTT
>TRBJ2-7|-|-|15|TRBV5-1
CASSFGQSYSYEQYF
TGCGCCAGCAGCTTCGGACAGTCCTACTCCTACGAGCAGTACTTC
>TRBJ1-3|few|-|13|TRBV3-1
CASAVQGGNTIYF
TGTGCCAGCGCGGTCCAGGGTGGAAACACCATATATTTT
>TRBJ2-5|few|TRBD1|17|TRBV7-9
CASSLALPGGNGKTQYF
TGTGCCAGCAGCTTAGCGCTCCCAGGGGGCAATGGGAAGACCCAGTACTTC
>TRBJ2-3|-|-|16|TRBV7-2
CASTPPGTARTDTQYF
TGTGCCAGCACCCCCCCTGGAACAGCCCGCACAGATACGCAGTATTTT
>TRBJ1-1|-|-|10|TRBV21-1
CASSKVEGFF
TGTGCCAGCAGCAAAGTGGAAGGGTTCTTT
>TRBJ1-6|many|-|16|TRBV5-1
CASSLGTDFHNSPLHF
TGCGCCAGCAGCTTGGGGACGGACTTTCATAATTCACCCCTCCACTTT
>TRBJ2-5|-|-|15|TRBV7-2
CASRLGYRIQETQYF
TGTGCCAGCAGATTAGGCTACAGAATCCAAGAGACCCAGTACTTC
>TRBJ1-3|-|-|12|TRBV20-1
CSALTPGNTIYF
TGCAGTGCCCTGACTCCTGGAAACACCATATATTTT
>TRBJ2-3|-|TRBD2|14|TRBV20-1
CSASGTSGTDTQYF
TGCAGTGCTAGCGGGACTAGCGGTACAGATACGCAGTATTTT
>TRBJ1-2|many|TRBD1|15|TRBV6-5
CASSYRGQGTYGYTF
TGTGCCAGCAGTTACAGGGGACAGGGGACCTATGGCTACACCTTC
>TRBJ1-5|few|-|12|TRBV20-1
CSAPDGLQPQHF
TGCAGTGCTCCGGACGGTCTTCAGCCCCAGCATTTT
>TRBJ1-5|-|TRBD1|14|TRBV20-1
CSATAGQLYQPQHF
TGCAGTGCAACTGCGGGACAGCTATATCAGCCCCAGCATTTT
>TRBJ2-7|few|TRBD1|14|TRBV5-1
CASSGTGQGNEQYF
TGCGCCAGCAGCGGAACGGGACAGGGTAACGAGCAGTACTTC
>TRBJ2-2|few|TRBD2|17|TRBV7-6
CASSLDAGGPNTGELFF
TGTGCCAGCAGCTTAGATGCGGGGGGCCCGAACACCGGGGAGCTGTTTTTT
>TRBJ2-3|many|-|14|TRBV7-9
CASSPPGGTDTQYF
TGTGCCAGCAGTCCCCCCGGGGGCACAGATACGCAGTATTTT
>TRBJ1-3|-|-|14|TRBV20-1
CSADLTGSGNTIYF
TGCAGTGCTGATCTGACAGGCTCTGGAAACACCATATATTTT
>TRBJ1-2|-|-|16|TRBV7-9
CASSLDPGTDTYGYTF
TGTGCCAGCAGCTTAGATCCAGGGACGGACACTTATGGCTACACCTTC
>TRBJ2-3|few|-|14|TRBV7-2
CASSFVSPTDTQYF
TGTGCCAGCAGCTTCGTGTCCCCTACAGATACGCAGTATTTT
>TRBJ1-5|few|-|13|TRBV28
CASSTRQYQPQHF
TGTGCCAGCAGTACGCGACAGTATCAGCCCCAGCATTTT
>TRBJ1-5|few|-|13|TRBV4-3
CASSQDFNQPQHF
TGCGCCAGCAGCCAAGATTTCAATCAGCCCCAGCATTTT
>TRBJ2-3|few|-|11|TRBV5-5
CASSLESGQYF
TGTGCCAGCAGCTTGGAATCAGGGCAGTATTTT
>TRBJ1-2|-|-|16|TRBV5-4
CASSSPQTGPIYGYTF
TGTGCCAGCAGCTCCCCCCAGACGGGGCCGATCTATGGCTACACCTTC
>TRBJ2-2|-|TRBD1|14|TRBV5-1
CASTRDRGSGELFF
TGCGCCAGCACCCGGGACAGGGGATCCGGGGAGCTGTTTTTT
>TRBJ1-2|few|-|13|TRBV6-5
CASSSTRRDGYTF
TGTGCCAGCAGTTCGACTCGACGGGATGGCTACACCTTC
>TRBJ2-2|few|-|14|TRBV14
CASSQQDRTGELFF
TGTGCCAGCAGCCAACAAGACAGGACCGGGGAGCTGTTTTTT
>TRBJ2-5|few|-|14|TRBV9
CASSGTGWHETQYF
TGTGCCAGCAGCGGAACAGGGTGGCACGAGACCCAGTACTTC
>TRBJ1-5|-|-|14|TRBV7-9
CASSFGGANQPQHF
TGTGCCAGCAGCTTCGGGGGAGCCAATCAGCCCCAGCATTTT
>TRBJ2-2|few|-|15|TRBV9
CASSVEGHNTGELFF
TGTGCCAGCAGCGTAGAGGGACACAACACCGGGGAGCTGTTTTTT
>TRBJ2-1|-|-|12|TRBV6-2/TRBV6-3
CASSRVASEQFF
TGTGCCAGCAGCCGGGTGGCCAGCGAGCAGTTCTTC
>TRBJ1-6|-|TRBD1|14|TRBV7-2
CASSIDREYSPLHF
TGTGCCAGCAGCATTGACAGGGAATATTCACCCCTCCACTTT
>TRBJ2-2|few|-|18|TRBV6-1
CASTPRSGAGAGTGELFF
TGTGCCAGCACCCCAAGGTCTGGGGCAGGGGCCGGCACCGGGGAGCTGTTTTTT
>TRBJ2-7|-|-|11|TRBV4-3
CASSQGHEQYF
TGCGCCAGCAGCCAAGGTCACGAGCAGTACTTC
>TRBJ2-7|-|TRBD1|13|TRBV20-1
CSASRDRGYEQYF
TGCAGTGCTAGCCGGGACAGGGGATACGAGCAGTACTTC
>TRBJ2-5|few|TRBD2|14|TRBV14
CASSQEAGGRTQYF
TGTGCCAGCAGCCAAGAAGCGGGGGGCCGGACCCAGTACTTC
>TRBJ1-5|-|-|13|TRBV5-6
CASSRGRDQPQHF
TGTGCCAGCAGTCGGGGGCGCGATCAGCCCCAGCATTTT
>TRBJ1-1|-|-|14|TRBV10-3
CAITRQSGDTEAFF
TGTGCCATCACCCGACAGTCGGGGGACACTGAAGCTTTCTTT
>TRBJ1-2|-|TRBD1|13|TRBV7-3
CASSSGGPGGYTF
TGTGCCAGCAGTTCAGGGGGCCCGGGTGGCTACACCTTC
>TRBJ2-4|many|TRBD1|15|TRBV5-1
CASSFRQGAKNIQYF
TGCGCCAGCAGCTTCCGACAGGGGGCCAAAAACATTCAGTACTTC
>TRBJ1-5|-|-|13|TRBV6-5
CASATGRDQPQHF
TGTGCCAGCGCTACAGGGAGGGATCAGCCCCAGCATTTT
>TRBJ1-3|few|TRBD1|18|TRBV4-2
CASSQVGGTGLSGNTIYF
TGTGCCAGCAGCCAAGTGGGCGGGACAGGTCTCTCTGGAAACACCATATATTTT
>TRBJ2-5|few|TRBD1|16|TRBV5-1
CASSLGRQGASETQYF
TGCGCCAGCAGCTTGGGGCGGCAGGGGGCCAGTGAGACCCAGTACTTC
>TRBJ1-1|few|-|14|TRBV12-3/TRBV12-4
CASIPGGSNTEAFF
TGTGCCAGCATCCCGGGGGGCTCGAACACTGAAGCTTTCTTT